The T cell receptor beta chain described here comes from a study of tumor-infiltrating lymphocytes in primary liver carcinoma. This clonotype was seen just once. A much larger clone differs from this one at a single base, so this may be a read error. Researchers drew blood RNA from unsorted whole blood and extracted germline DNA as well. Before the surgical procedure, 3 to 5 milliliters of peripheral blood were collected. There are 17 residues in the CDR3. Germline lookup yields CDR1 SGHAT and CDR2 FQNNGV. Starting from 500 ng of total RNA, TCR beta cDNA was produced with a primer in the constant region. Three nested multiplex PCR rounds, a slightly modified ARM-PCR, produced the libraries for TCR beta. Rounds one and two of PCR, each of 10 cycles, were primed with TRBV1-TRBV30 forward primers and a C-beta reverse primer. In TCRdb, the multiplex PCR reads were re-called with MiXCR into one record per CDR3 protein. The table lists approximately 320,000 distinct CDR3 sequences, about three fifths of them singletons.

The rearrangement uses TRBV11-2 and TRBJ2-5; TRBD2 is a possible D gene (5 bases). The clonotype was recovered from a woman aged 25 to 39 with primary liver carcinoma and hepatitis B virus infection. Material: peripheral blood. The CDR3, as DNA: TGTGCCAGCAGCCGCCTCCCGACCCTAGACCCCTGGGAGATCCAGTACTTC. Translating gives CASSRLPTLDPWEIQYF. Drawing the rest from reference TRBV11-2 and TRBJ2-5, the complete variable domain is EAGVAQSPRYKIIEKRQSVAFWCNPISGHATLYWYQQILGQGPKLLIQFQNNGVVDDSQLPKDRFSAERLKGVDSTLKIQPAKLEDSAVYLCASSRLPTLDPWEIQYFGPGTRLLVL.